What follows describes a single T cell receptor beta chain. Its antigen is undetermined. These data are taken from a study of cytomegalovirus exposure and HLA in healthy donors. Findings and caveats of the study: TCR beta sequences reportedly predicted most subjects' HLA-A and HLA-B alleles accurately. As confirmed in vitro, a few CMV-associated chains were specific for CMV antigens. Later analysis identified a missense DCLRE1C variant that was linked to TCR beta V- and J-gene trimming.

CDR1 SGHTA and CDR2 FQGNSA come from the germline V gene. V trimming: 1 base; J trimming: 4 bases; junction bases outside the gene matches: 4. This CDR3 contains 15 residues. It was with 60 Vbeta and 13 Jbeta primers that the PCR ran. Using immunoSEQ multiplex PCR, the repertoire was profiled, and TCRdb retains in-frame clones only, with some absent. The table has about 120,000 clones, 70% to 85% seen once. The rearrangement joins TRBV7-2 to TRBJ2-5; 9 bases fit TRBD2. This receptor was identified in a man between 18 and 29 years old in good health and CMV-seronegative. Sample: PBMCs. The CDR3: CASSLGRGGPETQYF. The CDR3 DNA follows: TGTGCCAGCAGCTTAGGGCGGGGGGGACCAGAGACCCAGTACTTC.